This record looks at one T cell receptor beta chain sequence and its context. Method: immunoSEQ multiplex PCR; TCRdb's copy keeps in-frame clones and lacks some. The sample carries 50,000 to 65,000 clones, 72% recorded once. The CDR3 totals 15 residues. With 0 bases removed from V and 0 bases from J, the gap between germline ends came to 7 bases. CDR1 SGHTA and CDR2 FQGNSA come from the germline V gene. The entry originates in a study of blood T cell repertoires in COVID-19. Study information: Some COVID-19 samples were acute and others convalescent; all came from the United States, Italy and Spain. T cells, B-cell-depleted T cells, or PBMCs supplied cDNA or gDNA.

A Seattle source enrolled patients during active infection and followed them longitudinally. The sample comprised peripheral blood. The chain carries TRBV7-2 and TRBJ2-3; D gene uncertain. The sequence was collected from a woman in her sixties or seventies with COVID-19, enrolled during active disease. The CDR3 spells CASSLAGVSTDTQYF. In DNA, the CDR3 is TGTGCCAGCAGCTTAGCGGGCGTTAGCACAGATACGCAGTATTTT.